Below, 24 T cell receptor beta chains from the same sample are listed, as sequenced in a study of T cells in Graves' hyperthyroidism and ophthalmopathy. RNA transcripts were the template for amplifying TCR beta CDR3 regions. HTBI primers were the set used in a first-round RT-PCR of the TCR CDR3. TCRdb redid the calling of the multiplex PCR reads with MiXCR, one entry per CDR3 protein. This sample carries around 210,000 distinct CDR3 sequences, less than 20% of them seen once, and the ten largest clones take 53%. The specimen sequenced was blood. Receptors were obtained from a woman aged 45-60 years with Graves' hyperthyroidism.

The rearrangement links TRBV19 to TRBJ2-1, with 16 bases that match TRBD2. CDR1 and CDR2 (germline): LNHDA, SQIVND (reference sequence). This CDR3 spans 19 amino acids. Trimming cost V 4 bases and J 2 bases; bases outside gene matches: 8. CDR3 nucleotide sequence: TGTGCCAGTAGTACCGGGACTAGCGGGAGGGGAAGGCCCTACAATGAGCAGTTCTTC. Protein: CASSTGTSGRGRPYNEQFF.

This clonotype was seen at least ten times. V usage is TRBV7-2 and J usage is TRBJ1-1; D may be TRBD1 (5 bases). The CDR3 is made up of 13 amino acids. Germline-derived CDR1 and CDR2 are SGHTA and FQGNSA. Trimming pared 5 bases from V and 3 bases from J, leaving 10 bases between. The CDR3 DNA reads TGTGCCAGCAGCCAATCAGGGTACACTGAAGCTTTCTTT. This sequence encodes CASSQSGYTEAFF.

In this sample, this clonotype turned up many times. This chain links TRBV5-8 with TRBJ1-1, with TRBD1 as a possible D gene (5 bases). The germline V and J ends were trimmed by 4 bases and 6 bases, with 13 bases remaining between them. The CDR3 is 13 amino acids. Germline-derived CDR1 and CDR2 are SGHTS and YDEGEE. The CDR3 coding sequence is TGTGCCAGCAGCCCGTCGGGACTGGCTGAAGCTTTCTTT. This codes for CASSPSGLAEAFF. Combining the CDR3 with reference TRBV5-8 and TRBJ1-1 gives the whole variable domain EAGVTQSPTHLIKTRGQQATLRCSPISGHTSVYWYQQALGLGLQFLLWYDEGEERNRGNFPPRFSGRQFPNYSSELNVNALELEDSALYLCASSPSGLAEAFFGQGTRLTVV.

This clonotype was counted a few times. V is TRBV28 and J is TRBJ2-2; 8 nucleotides agree with TRBD2. The CDR3 consists of 17 residues. The V gene end was trimmed by 6 bases and the J gene end by 6 bases; junction bases not matched to a gene: 15. Germline loops: CDR1 MDHEN, CDR2 SYDVKM. CDR3 DNA sequence: TGTGCCAGCAGCGAACTTTGGACTAGCCGGATACCCGGGGAGCTGTTTTTT. It codes for CASSELWTSRIPGELFF.

The table lists this clonotype with a few counts. V is TRBV19 and J is TRBJ2-1, with D perhaps TRBD1 or TRBD2 (5 bases each). Germline CDR1 reads LNHDA; CDR2 reads SQIVND (reference sequence). There are 13 residues in the CDR3. V was pared by 7 bases and J by 12 bases, with 19 bases between. CDR3 in amino acids: CASNLKLGVGQFF. CDR3 sequence (DNA): TGTGCCAGTAACCTTAAATTGGGGGTTGGGCAGTTCTTC.

The V gene is TRBV19, the J gene TRBJ2-3, with no clear D. Germline V gives CDR1 LNHDA, CDR2 SQIVND (reference sequence). CDR3 size: 12 residues. The ends were cut back, 5 bases at V and 6 bases at J, with 9 bases in the middle. The CDR3 region is CASSPSLDTQYF. CDR3 bases: TGTGCCAGTAGTCCATCATTGGATACGCAGTATTTT. The variable domain in full, with the rest retrieved from reference TRBV19 and TRBJ2-3, is DGGITQSPKYLFRKEGQNVTLSCEQNLNHDAMYWYRQDPGQGLRLIYYSQIVNDFQKGDIAEGYSVSREKKESFPLTVTSAQKNPTAFYLCASSPSLDTQYFGPGTRLTVL.

This clonotype came up a few times. This rearrangement joins TRBV7-3 to TRBJ2-3; 11 positions agree with TRBD1. The CDR3 has 16 amino acids. The germline V gene has CDR1 SGHTA and CDR2 FQGTGA. The J segment lost 1 base and the V segment lost 8 bases, leaving 8 bases of the junction unmatched. CDR3 in amino acids: CASGLGDRGGTDTQYF. The CDR3 nucleotides are TGTGCCAGCGGACTGGGGGACAGGGGGGGCACAGATACGCAGTATTTT.

This clonotype was recorded many times. The rearrangement uses TRBV28 and TRBJ1-5; D might be TRBD1 (6 bases). CDR1 MDHEN and CDR2 SYDVKM come from the germline V gene. Trimming shortened V by 10 bases and J by 7 bases, and 23 bases separated the two germline ends. CDR3 length: 15 amino acids. This CDR3 is CATSETGQADQPQHF. CDR3 DNA sequence: TGTGCCACTTCAGAGACAGGCCAGGCGGACCAGCCCCAGCATTTT. Filled out from reference TRBV28 and TRBJ1-5, the complete variable domain reads DVKVTQSSRYLVKRTGEKVFLECVQDMDHENMFWYRQDPGLGLRLIYFSYDVKMKEKGDIPEGYSVSREKKERFSLILESASTNQTSMYLCATSETGQADQPQHFGDGTRLSIL.

Comment on this clonotype: This clone may be a read error of a much larger clone one base away. This rearrangement joins TRBV7-3 to TRBJ2-1; TRBD1 might be the D (5 bases). V gave up 3 bases and J gave up 8 bases, with 17 bases separating them. The germline V gene has CDR1 SGHTA and CDR2 FQGTGA. There are 15 residues in the CDR3. The CDR3, as DNA: TGTGCCAGCAGCTTGCATGGGGCTAATATTCATGAGCAGTTCTTC. It is translated as CASSLHGANIHEQFF.

This clonotype appeared many times. The chain carries TRBV7-9 and TRBJ2-7; D not certain. Trimming removed 3 bases at V and 3 bases at J, with 24 bases between. The CDR3 has 18 amino acids. The germline V gene encodes CDR1 SEHNR and CDR2 FQNEAQ (reference sequence). CDR3 region: CASSFATRPEESLYEQYF. The DNA of the CDR3 is TGTGCCAGCAGCTTTGCAACACGGCCCGAGGAGAGTCTCTACGAGCAGTACTTC. The full variable domain, rest sourced from reference TRBV7-9 and TRBJ2-7, is DTGVSQNPRHKITKRGQNVTFRCDPISEHNRLYWYRQTLGQGPEFLTYFQNEAQLEKSRLLSDRFSAERPKGSFSTLEIQRTEQGDSAMYLCASSFATRPEESLYEQYFGPGTRLTVT.

At least ten counts were recorded for this clonotype. The CDR3 here is CATSEPTNNYGYTF. CDR3 DNA sequence: TGTGCCACCAGTGAACCAACAAACAACTATGGCTACACCTTC. The chain combines TRBV24-1 with TRBJ1-2; no firm D call. V gave up 4 bases and J gave up 2 bases, with 10 bases separating them. Per germline, CDR1 KGHDR and CDR2 SFDVKD. The CDR3 is 14 amino acids.

This clonotype appeared many times. V is TRBV3-1 and J is TRBJ2-2; no firm D call. Between the trimmed V and J ends, which lost 4 bases and 6 bases, there was a span of 6 bases. This CDR3 is 12 amino acids long. The germline gives CDR1 LGHDT, CDR2 YNNKEL (reference sequence). The CDR3 coding sequence is TGTGCCAGCAGCCTAAATCCCGGGGAGCTGTTTTTT. Residues: CASSLNPGELFF.

This clonotype was seen repeatedly, ten times or more. This sequence joins TRBV6-1 and TRBJ2-5; the D is unclear. V shed 2 bases and J shed 10 bases, with 14 bases lying between them. This CDR3 contains 13 residues. The V gene's germline CDR1 is MNHNS and CDR2 SASEGT. CDR3: CASSEKLMGNQYF. CDR3 in DNA: TGTGCCAGCAGTGAAAAGTTGATGGGAAACCAGTACTTC.

This clonotype was observed many times. This rearrangement joins TRBV12-3 or TRBV12-4 to TRBJ2-1; 11 bases are a match to TRBD1. The V and J ends lost 7 bases and 5 bases, in that order; junction bases with no gene match: 7. This CDR3 contains 15 residues. Written as DNA, the CDR3 is TGTGCCAGCAATATCGGGACAGGGGGAAACAATGAGCAGTTCTTC. This codes for CASNIGTGGNNEQFF.

This clonotype was seen many times. The chain links TRBV28 to TRBJ1-1; D is uncertain. The CDR3 is 13 amino acids. The germline V gene encodes CDR1 MDHEN and CDR2 SYDVKM. V was pared by 6 bases and J by 8 bases, with 16 bases between. CDR3 DNA sequence: TGTGCCAGCAGCAACCGGTGGGCGGAGGAAGCTTTCTTT. The encoded protein is CASSNRWAEEAFF. The full variable domain, completed using reference TRBV28 and TRBJ1-1, is DVKVTQSSRYLVKRTGEKVFLECVQDMDHENMFWYRQDPGLGLRLIYFSYDVKMKEKGDIPEGYSVSREKKERFSLILESASTNQTSMYLCASSNRWAEEAFFGQGTRLTVV.

This clonotype was seen only a few times. The chain uses TRBV20-1 and TRBJ2-4; D gene unclear. V lost 0 bases and J 0 bases, leaving 6 bases between the germline ends. The germline CDR1 and CDR2 sequences are DFQATT and SNEGSKA (reference sequence). The CDR3 is 14 residues long. CDR3 in DNA: TGCAGTGCTAGAGAAGCCGAAGCCAAAAACATTCAGTACTTC. Encoded protein: CSAREAEAKNIQYF.

The chain combines TRBV7-9 with TRBJ2-5; 9 bases match TRBD2. With 5 bases clipped from V and 1 base from J, the junction kept 26 bases outside the gene matches. This CDR3 contains 22 residues. From germline, CDR1 is SEHNR and CDR2 FQNEAQ (reference sequence). The CDR3 loop reads CASSRKPLSGREVSYTQETQYF. The CDR3 DNA reads TGTGCCAGCAGCCGGAAACCCCTTAGCGGGAGAGAGGTGTCATACACCCAAGAGACCCAGTACTTC.

This clonotype has ten or more counts. V gene TRBV7-9 combines with J gene TRBJ2-1; 7 nucleotides align to TRBD2. J lost 9 bases, V lost 1 base, and 3 bases had no gene match. Germline V gene data show CDR1 as SEHNR and CDR2 as FQNEAQ (reference sequence). This CDR3 contains 13 residues. Here the CDR3 reads CASSLVGGIEQFF. As DNA, the CDR3 is TGTGCCAGCAGCTTAGTCGGGGGGATTGAGCAGTTCTTC.

The chain's CDR3 is CASSFKGLRPRSSGNTIYF. As DNA, the CDR3 is TGTGCCAGCAGCTTTAAGGGTCTTCGTCCGAGGAGCTCTGGAAACACCATATATTTT. The rearrangement joins TRBV7-3 to TRBJ1-3; D uncertain. The CDR3 loop spans 19 amino acids. Per germline, CDR1 SGHTA and CDR2 FQGTGA. Trimming took off 3 bases at V and 0 bases at J, with 21 bases between the two ends. Looking up the rest from reference TRBV7-3 and TRBJ1-3 gives the full variable domain: GAGVSQTPSNKVTEKGKYVELRCDPISGHTALYWYRQSLGQGPEFLIYFQGTGAADDSGLPNDRFFAVRPEGSVSTLKIQRTERGDSAVYLCASSFKGLRPRSSGNTIYFGEGSWLTVV.

V and J are TRBV6-1 and TRBJ2-2, with 8 bases aligning to TRBD1. In germline, CDR1 is MNHNS, CDR2 SASEGT. V dropped 6 bases and J dropped 7; count of bases not matched to a gene: 7. This CDR3 comprises 14 residues. CDR3 loop: CASRQGESGGELFF. CDR3 nucleotide sequence: TGTGCCAGCAGACAGGGGGAATCCGGCGGGGAGCTGTTTTTT.

The V and J genes are TRBV20-1 and TRBJ1-1; tentatively, D is TRBD1 (5 bases). Germline assignment: CDR1 DFQATT and CDR2 SNEGSKA (reference sequence). The CDR3 totals 11 residues. The V and J ends lost 6 bases and 8 bases respectively, with 13 bases between them. The CDR3: CSAGGYREAFF. CDR3 in DNA: TGCAGTGCCGGGGGATACAGGGAAGCTTTCTTT.

This chain links TRBV28 with TRBJ1-2; no clear D gene. The CDR3 extends over 16 amino acids. CDR1 MDHEN and CDR2 SYDVKM come from the germline V gene. Trimming pared 2 bases from V and 2 bases from J, leaving 15 bases between. CDR3 protein: CASSLVLGGENYGYTF. CDR3 nucleotides: TGTGCCAGCAGTTTAGTCCTCGGTGGGGAGAACTATGGCTACACCTTC.

This clonotype appeared a few times. The CDR3 reads CASSRADGPLYEQYF. CDR3 coding DNA: TGTGCCAGCAGTCGCGCGGACGGCCCCCTTTACGAGCAGTACTTC. J is TRBJ2-7 and V is TRBV6-1; D is ambiguous. The V end lost 5 bases, the J end lost 4 bases, and 18 bases lay between the germline ends. The V gene's germline CDR1 is MNHNS and CDR2 SASEGT. This CDR3 has 15 residues.

This clonotype was counted many times. V and J are TRBV6-1 and TRBJ2-7; 9 nucleotides agree with TRBD1. This CDR3 spans 16 amino acids. The trim removed 5 bases at V and 4 bases at J, leaving 12 bases unmatched. In germline, CDR1 is MNHNS, CDR2 SASEGT. As DNA, the CDR3 is TGTGCCAGCAGTTGGAGTGGGAGACAGGGGGGGTACGAGCAGTACTTC. Translating gives CASSWSGRQGGYEQYF.